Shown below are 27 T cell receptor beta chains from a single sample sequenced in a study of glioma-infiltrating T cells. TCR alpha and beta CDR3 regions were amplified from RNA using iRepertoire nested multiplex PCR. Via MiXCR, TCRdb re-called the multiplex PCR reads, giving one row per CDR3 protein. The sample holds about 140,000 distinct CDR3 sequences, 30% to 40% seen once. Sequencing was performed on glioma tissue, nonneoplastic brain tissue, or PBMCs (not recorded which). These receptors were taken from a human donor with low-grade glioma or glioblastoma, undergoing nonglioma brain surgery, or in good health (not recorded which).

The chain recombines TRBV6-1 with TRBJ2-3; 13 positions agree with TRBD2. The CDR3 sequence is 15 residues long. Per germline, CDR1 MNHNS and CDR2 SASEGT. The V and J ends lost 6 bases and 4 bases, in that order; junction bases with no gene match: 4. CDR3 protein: CASSGLAGVADTQYF. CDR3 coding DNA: TGTGCCAGCAGCGGACTAGCGGGAGTAGCAGATACGCAGTATTTT.

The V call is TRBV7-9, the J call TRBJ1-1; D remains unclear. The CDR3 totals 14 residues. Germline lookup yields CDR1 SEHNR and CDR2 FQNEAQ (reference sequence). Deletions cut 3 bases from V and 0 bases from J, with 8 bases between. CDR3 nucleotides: TGTGCCAGCAGCTTGACCCAGATGAACACTGAAGCTTTCTTT. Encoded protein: CASSLTQMNTEAFF. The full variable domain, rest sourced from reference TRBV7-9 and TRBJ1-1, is DTGVSQNPRHKITKRGQNVTFRCDPISEHNRLYWYRQTLGQGPEFLTYFQNEAQLEKSRLLSDRFSAERPKGSFSTLEIQRTEQGDSAMYLCASSLTQMNTEAFFGQGTRLTVV.

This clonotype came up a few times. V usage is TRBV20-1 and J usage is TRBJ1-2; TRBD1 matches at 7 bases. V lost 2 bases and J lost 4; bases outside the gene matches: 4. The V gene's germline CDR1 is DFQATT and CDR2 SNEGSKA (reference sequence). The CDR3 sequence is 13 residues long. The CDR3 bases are TGCAGTGCTAGAATTACAGGGGCCTATGGCTACACCTTC. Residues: CSARITGAYGYTF.

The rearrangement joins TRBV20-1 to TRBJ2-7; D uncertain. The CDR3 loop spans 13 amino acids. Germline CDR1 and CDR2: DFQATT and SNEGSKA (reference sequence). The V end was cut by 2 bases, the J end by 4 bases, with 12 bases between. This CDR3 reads CSARPRPLYEQYF. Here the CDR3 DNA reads TGCAGTGCTAGACCTAGACCGCTATACGAGCAGTACTTC.

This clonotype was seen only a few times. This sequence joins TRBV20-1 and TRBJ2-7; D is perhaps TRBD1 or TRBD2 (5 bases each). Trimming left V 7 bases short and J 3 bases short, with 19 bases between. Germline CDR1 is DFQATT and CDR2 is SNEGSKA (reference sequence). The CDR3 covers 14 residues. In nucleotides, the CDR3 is TGCAGTGTTCAGATCCGGGACCACGGCTACGAGCAGTACTTC. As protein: CSVQIRDHGYEQYF.

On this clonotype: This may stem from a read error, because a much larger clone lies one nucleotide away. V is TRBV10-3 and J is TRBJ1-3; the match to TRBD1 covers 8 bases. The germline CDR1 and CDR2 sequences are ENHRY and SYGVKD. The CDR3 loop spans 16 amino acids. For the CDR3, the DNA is TGTTCCATCAGTGAAAGGGGGACAGGAACTGGAAACACCATATATTTT. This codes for CSISERGTGTGNTIYF.

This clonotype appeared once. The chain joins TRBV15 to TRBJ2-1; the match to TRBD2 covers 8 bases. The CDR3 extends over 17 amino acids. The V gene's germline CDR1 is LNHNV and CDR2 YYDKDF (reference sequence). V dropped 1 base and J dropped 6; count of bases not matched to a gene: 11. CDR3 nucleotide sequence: TGTGCCACCAGCAGAGGTTTAGGGACTAGGGGAGTCAATGAGCAGTTCTTC. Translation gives CATSRGLGTRGVNEQFF.

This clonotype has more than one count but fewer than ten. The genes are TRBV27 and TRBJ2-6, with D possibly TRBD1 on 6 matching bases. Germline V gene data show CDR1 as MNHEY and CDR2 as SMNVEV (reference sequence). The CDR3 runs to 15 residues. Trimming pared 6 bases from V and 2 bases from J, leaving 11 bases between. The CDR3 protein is CASRLEGAGANVLTF. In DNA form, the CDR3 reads TGTGCCAGCAGGCTTGAGGGGGCTGGGGCCAACGTCCTGACTTTC.

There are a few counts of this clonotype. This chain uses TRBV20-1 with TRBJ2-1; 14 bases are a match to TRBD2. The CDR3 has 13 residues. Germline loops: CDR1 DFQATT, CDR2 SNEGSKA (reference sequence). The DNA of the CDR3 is TGCAGCGCCGGACTAGCGGGGGGCGGTGGGCAGTTCTTC. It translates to CSAGLAGGGGQFF.

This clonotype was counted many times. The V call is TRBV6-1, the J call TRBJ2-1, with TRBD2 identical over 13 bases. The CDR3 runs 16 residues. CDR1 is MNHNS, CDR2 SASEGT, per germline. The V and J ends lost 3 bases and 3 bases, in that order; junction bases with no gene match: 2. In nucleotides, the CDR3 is TGTGCCAGCAGTGAGGGACTAGCGGGATACTACAATGAGCAGTTCTTC. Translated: CASSEGLAGYYNEQFF.

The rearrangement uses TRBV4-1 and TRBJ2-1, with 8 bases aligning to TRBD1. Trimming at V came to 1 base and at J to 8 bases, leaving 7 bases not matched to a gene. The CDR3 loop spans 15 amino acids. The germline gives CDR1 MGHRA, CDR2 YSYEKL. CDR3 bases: TGCGCCAGCAGCCAAGGGACAGGGTATTTCGATGAGCAGTTCTTC. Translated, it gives CASSQGTGYFDEQFF.

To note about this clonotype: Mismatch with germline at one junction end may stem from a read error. For the CDR3, the DNA is TGTGCCAGCAGTCACTCGTGGACTAGTACAGATACGCAGTATTTT. This sequence encodes CASSHSWTSTDTQYF. The rearrangement uses TRBV6-2 or TRBV6-3 and TRBJ2-3; 7 positions agree with TRBD2. Germline V gives CDR1 MNHEY, CDR2 SVGEGT. The CDR3 covers 15 residues.

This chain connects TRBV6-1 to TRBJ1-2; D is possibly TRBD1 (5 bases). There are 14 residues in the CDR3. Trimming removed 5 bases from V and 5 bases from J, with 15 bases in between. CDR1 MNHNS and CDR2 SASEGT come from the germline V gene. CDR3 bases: TGTGCCAGCAGTTTGGACACCCTCTCTTATGGCTACACCTTC. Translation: CASSLDTLSYGYTF.

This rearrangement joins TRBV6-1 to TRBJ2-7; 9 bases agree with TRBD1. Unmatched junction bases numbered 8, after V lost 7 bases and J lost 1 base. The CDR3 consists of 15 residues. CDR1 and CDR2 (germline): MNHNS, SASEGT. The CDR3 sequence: CASTWDREASYEQYF. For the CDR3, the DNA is TGTGCCAGCACCTGGGACAGGGAGGCGTCCTACGAGCAGTACTTC.

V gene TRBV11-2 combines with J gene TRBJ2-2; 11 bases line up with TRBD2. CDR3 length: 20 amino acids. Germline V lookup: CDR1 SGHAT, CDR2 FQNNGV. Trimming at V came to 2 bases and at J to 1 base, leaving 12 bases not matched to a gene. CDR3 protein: CASSLMGASGGTRNTGELFF. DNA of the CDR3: TGTGCCAGCAGCTTAATGGGAGCTAGCGGGGGGACAAGGAACACCGGGGAGCTGTTTTTT.

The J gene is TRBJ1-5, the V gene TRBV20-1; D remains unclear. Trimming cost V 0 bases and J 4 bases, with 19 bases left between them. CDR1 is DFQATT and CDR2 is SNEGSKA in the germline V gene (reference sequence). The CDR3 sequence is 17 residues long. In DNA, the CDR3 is TGCAGTGCTAGAGATCCCTATCGAGGCAGCGGTAATCAGCCCCAGCATTTT. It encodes CSARDPYRGSGNQPQHF.

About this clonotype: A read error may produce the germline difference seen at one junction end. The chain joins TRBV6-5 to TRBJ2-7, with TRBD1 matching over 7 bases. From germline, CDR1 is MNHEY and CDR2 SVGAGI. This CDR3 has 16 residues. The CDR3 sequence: CASSYSRGTVSYEKYF. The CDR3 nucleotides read TGTGCCAGCAGTTACTCGAGGGGGACAGTATCCTACGAGAAGTACTTC.

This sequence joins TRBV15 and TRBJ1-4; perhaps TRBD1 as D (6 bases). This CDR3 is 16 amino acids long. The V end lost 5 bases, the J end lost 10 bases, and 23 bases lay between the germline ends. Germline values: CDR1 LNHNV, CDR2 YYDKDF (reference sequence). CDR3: CATSFTGHSRSGKLFF. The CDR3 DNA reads TGTGCCACCAGCTTCACGGGACACTCCAGATCAGGAAAACTGTTTTTT. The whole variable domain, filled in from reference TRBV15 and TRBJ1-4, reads DAMVIQNPRYQVTQFGKPVTLSCSQTLNHNVMYWYQQKSSQAPKLLFHYYDKDFNNEADTPDNFQSRRPNTSFCFLDIRSPGLGDTAMYLCATSFTGHSRSGKLFFGSGTQLSVL.

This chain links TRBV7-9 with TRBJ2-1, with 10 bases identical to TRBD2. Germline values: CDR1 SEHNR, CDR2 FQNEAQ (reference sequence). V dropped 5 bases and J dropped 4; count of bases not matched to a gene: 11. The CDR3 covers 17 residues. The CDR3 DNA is TGTGCCAGCAGCCTCCTGGCTAGCGGGAGATGGTACAATGAGCAGTTCTTC. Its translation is CASSLLASGRWYNEQFF.

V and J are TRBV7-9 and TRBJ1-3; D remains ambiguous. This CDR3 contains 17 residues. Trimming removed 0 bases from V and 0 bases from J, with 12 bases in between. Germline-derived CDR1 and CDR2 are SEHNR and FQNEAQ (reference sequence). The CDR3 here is CASSLASQYLSGNTIYF. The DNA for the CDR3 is TGTGCCAGCAGCTTAGCGTCCCAGTACCTCTCTGGAAACACCATATATTTT.

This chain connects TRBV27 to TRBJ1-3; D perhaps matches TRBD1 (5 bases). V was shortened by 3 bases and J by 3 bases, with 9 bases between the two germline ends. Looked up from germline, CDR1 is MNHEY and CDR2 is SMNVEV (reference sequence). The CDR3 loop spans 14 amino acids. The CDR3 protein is CASSLRGSGNTIYF. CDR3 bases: TGTGCCAGCAGTTTGCGGGGCAGTGGAAACACCATATATTTT.

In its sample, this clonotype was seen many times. CDR3 nucleotides: TGTGCCAGCAGCTCACGGACTAGCGGTTACAATGAGCAGTTCTTC. This codes for CASSSRTSGYNEQFF. This chain uses TRBV7-8 with TRBJ2-1, with TRBD2 identical over 10 bases. The CDR3 spans 15 residues. V trimming: 4 bases; J trimming: 4 bases; junction bases outside the gene matches: 4. CDR1 is SGHVS, CDR2 FQNEAQ, per germline.

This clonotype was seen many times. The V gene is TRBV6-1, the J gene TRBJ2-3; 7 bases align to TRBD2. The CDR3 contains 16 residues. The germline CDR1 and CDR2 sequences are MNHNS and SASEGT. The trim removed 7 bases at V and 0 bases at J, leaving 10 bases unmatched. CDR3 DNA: TGTGCCAGCATTCCGACAGCGGGATCGAGCACAGATACGCAGTATTTT. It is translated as CASIPTAGSSTDTQYF.

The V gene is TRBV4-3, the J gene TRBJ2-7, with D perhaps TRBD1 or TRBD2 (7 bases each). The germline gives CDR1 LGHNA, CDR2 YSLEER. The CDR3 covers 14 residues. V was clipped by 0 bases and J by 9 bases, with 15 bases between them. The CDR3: CASSQEIKRDRQYF. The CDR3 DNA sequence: TGCGCCAGCAGCCAAGAAATTAAGCGGGACAGGCAGTACTTC.

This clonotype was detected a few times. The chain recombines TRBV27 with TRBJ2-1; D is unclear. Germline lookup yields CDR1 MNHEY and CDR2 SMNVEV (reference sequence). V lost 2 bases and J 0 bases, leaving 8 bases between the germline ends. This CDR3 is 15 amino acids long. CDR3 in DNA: TGTGCCAGCAGTTTAGACTTTAGCTCCTACAATGAGCAGTTCTTC. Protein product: CASSLDFSSYNEQFF.

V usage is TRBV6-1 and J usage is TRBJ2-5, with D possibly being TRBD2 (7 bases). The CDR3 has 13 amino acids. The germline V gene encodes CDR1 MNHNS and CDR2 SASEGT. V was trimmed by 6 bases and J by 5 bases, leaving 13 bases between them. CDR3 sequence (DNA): TGTGCCAGCAGCCCCCGGGGGGCTGAGACCCAGTACTTC. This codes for CASSPRGAETQYF.

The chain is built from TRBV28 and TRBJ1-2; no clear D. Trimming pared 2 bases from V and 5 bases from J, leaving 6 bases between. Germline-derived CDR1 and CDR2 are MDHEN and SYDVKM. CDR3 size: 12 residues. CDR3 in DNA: TGTGCCAGCAGTTTAATGGGGTATGGCTACACCTTC. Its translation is CASSLMGYGYTF.